The clone carrying this T cell receptor (beta chain) has a count of ten or more. The antigen is unknown. The library was built from 400 ng RNA with molecular barcoded adaptors for alpha/delta and beta/gamma chains. TCRdb called the reads again in MiXCR, with one record for every CDR3 protein. The sample lists around 65,000 distinct CDR3 sequences, about 19% occurring once. The data derive from a study of read filtering for tumor transcriptome and immune sequencing. Study as a whole: Transcriptome libraries were built from DNase-treated RNA. Study findings and constraints: Dropping single-read clonotypes raised IR-seq and RNA-seq shared-clonotype correlation. IR-seq captured clonotypes deeper and more reliably than RNA-seq.

This sequence originates from a donor aged 40 or over with multiple myeloma. Input material: a population of CD138-negative cells sorted from bone marrow.

As DNA, the CDR3 is TGCGCCAGCAGCTCCGGCGGACATGGAAGTACCTACAATGAGCAGTTCTTC. Protein: CASSSGGHGSTYNEQFF. The chain uses TRBV5-1 and TRBJ2-1, with TRBD1 as a possible D gene (5 bases). Germline V gene lookup returns CDR1 SGHRS and CDR2 YFSETQ. This CDR3 is 17 amino acids long. Between the trimmed V and J ends, which lost 3 bases and 2 bases, there was a span of 18 bases.